This T cell receptor (beta chain) was recovered during a study of blood T cells in healthy people across ages. The study isolated at least 6.5 million PBMCs from each sample. Alongside a J-beta primer mix, a sample-barcoded 5' primer served in a second PCR lasting about 7 to 12 cycles. TCRdb called the 5' RACE reads again in MiXCR, with one record for every CDR3 protein. The table records just under 750,000 distinct CDR3 sequences, 20% to 25% of them present only once. This CDR3 is 16 amino acids long. In germline, CDR1 is SEHNR, CDR2 FQNEAQ (reference sequence). J was trimmed by 8 bases and V by 2 bases; bases with no gene match: 14. This clonotype was counted only a few times.

Sequencing was performed on blood. This receptor was taken from a man in his 70s in good health. V and J are TRBV7-9 and TRBJ1-2, with 7 bases matching TRBD1. In nucleotides, the CDR3 is TGTGCCAGCAGCTTATTGGACAGGTCCGCAGGGAGGGGCTACACCTTC. As protein: CASSLLDRSAGRGYTF.